The table lists the clone carrying this TCR beta chain with a few counts. What it binds is not known. The sample belongs to a study of T cells after yellow fever vaccination. Study-level results: It was a weaker secondary response, yet one that peaked faster, at day 5 versus 15. Clones that expanded after primary vaccination mostly reappeared after the booster (just under 98% CD4, about 89% CD8).

The study made its TCR cDNA through 5'RACE template switching. That step introduced a universal primer site along with UMIs. TCRdb called the 5' RACE reads again in MiXCR, with one record for every CDR3 protein. The sample carries 360,000 or so distinct CDR3 sequences, under 14% recorded once. Germline trimming cut 6 bases from V and 4 bases from J; bases unmatched to any gene: 7. This CDR3 region has 14 residues. Germline-derived CDR1 and CDR2 are SEHNR and FQNEAQ (reference sequence). This receptor was obtained from a man aged 18 to 29 who received the YFV17D yellow fever vaccine. The starting material was PBMCs, obtained on the day of the first yellow fever vaccination. This sequence joins TRBV7-9 and TRBJ2-3; TRBD1 matches at 7 bases. CDR3 loop: CASRTGFGADTQYF. The CDR3 DNA reads as TGTGCCAGCAGGACAGGGTTTGGGGCAGATACGCAGTATTTT. The complete variable domain, with remaining parts taken from reference TRBV7-9 and TRBJ2-3, reads DTGVSQNPRHKITKRGQNVTFRCDPISEHNRLYWYRQTLGQGPEFLTYFQNEAQLEKSRLLSDRFSAERPKGSFSTLEIQRTEQGDSAMYLCASRTGFGADTQYFGPGTRLTVL.